The rows below give T cell receptor beta chains drawn from one sample of a study of T cell responses to AZD1222 COVID-19 vaccine. Assay: immunoSEQ multiplex PCR; the TCRdb copy retains only in-frame clones and omits some. The sample has approximately 150,000 clones, approximately 90% seen once. Here the sequenced sample was peripheral blood, taken 28 days after the second AZD1222 dose. The receptors originated from an adult who received the AZD1222 COVID-19 vaccine. Each CDR3 is given with its conserved first and last residue. Each record gives: clone size, V gene, D gene, J gene, CDR3 DNA, CDR3 protein. A D gene is named only where the DNA matches it firmly. Size tells how often a clone was seen (once, few, many) or the class of an expanded clone, and some rows leave it out.

abundance: -
v_gene: TRBV7-3
d_gene: -
j_gene: TRBJ2-1
CDR3nt: TGTGCCAACAGCTTAAGCGGGCCTGGGGCCTACAATGAGCAGTTCTTC
CDR3aa: CANSLSGPGAYNEQFF

abundance: -
v_gene: TRBV6-4
d_gene: -
j_gene: TRBJ1-2
CDR3nt: TGTGCCAGCAGTACCGACAGAGCCTATGGCTACACCTTC
CDR3aa: CASSTDRAYGYTF

abundance: -
v_gene: TRBV20-1
d_gene: -
j_gene: TRBJ1-2
CDR3nt: TGCAGTGCTAGTCCGGCACGGGGCTACACCTTC
CDR3aa: CSASPARGYTF

abundance: -
v_gene: TRBV23-1
d_gene: -
j_gene: TRBJ1-5
CDR3nt: TGCGCCAGCAGTCTAAAAAATCAGCCCCAGCATTTT
CDR3aa: CASSLKNQPQHF

abundance: -
v_gene: TRBV27
d_gene: -
j_gene: TRBJ1-2
CDR3nt: TGTGCCAGCAGTGTGGCCGGGCCAACTGGCGACTACACCTTC
CDR3aa: CASSVAGPTGDYTF

abundance: -
v_gene: TRBV19
d_gene: TRBD1
j_gene: TRBJ2-7
CDR3nt: TGTGCCAGTAGTTCTCCTCGGGACAGGGCTCCTTACGAGCAGTACTTC
CDR3aa: CASSSPRDRAPYEQYF

abundance: once
v_gene: TRBV5-1
d_gene: TRBD1
j_gene: TRBJ2-1
CDR3nt: TGCGCCAGCAGCTTGACAGGGGGGAACAATGAGCAGTTCTTC
CDR3aa: CASSLTGGNNEQFF

abundance: -
v_gene: TRBV7-2
d_gene: TRBD1
j_gene: TRBJ1-2
CDR3nt: TGTGCCAGCAGGTTAAGACAGGGGTTGGGTGGCTACACCTTC
CDR3aa: CASRLRQGLGGYTF

abundance: -
v_gene: TRBV19
d_gene: -
j_gene: TRBJ1-2
CDR3nt: TGTGCCAGTAGTATGAACGAAAGGCCCTCGGGGGGCTACACCTTC
CDR3aa: CASSMNERPSGGYTF

abundance: -
v_gene: TRBV9
d_gene: -
j_gene: TRBJ2-2
CDR3nt: TGTGCCAGCAGAACCTTTACTGACACCGGGGAGCTGTTTTTT
CDR3aa: CASRTFTDTGELFF

abundance: -
v_gene: TRBV19
d_gene: TRBD1
j_gene: TRBJ1-2
CDR3nt: TGTGCCAGTAGGGACGGACAGGGTGGCTATGGCTACACCTTC
CDR3aa: CASRDGQGGYGYTF

abundance: -
v_gene: TRBV9
d_gene: -
j_gene: TRBJ2-3
CDR3nt: TGTGCCAGCAGCCTTAGCAGGACAGATACGCAGTATTTT
CDR3aa: CASSLSRTDTQYF

abundance: few
v_gene: TRBV11-1
d_gene: -
j_gene: TRBJ1-1
CDR3nt: TGTGCCAGCAGCTTAGCGGGGCACACCACTGAAGCTTTCTTT
CDR3aa: CASSLAGHTTEAFF

abundance: -
v_gene: TRBV3-1/TRBV3-2
d_gene: -
j_gene: TRBJ1-2
CDR3nt: TGTGCCAGCAGCCCAGCCAGGGGCCACTATGGCTACACCTTC
CDR3aa: CASSPARGHYGYTF

abundance: -
v_gene: TRBV19
d_gene: -
j_gene: TRBJ1-4
CDR3nt: TGTGCCAGTAGTATCGGCGGAAATAATGAAAAACTGTTTTTT
CDR3aa: CASSIGGNNEKLFF

abundance: -
v_gene: TRBV5-1
d_gene: -
j_gene: TRBJ1-1
CDR3nt: TGCGCCAGCAGCTTGAGACAGGAGAAACTTGGGAACACTGAAGCTTTCTTT
CDR3aa: CASSLRQEKLGNTEAFF